This T cell receptor beta chain comes out of a study of T cell responses to AZD1222 COVID-19 vaccine. About the research overall: Second-dose intervals of approximately 4 or approximately 12 weeks were pooled. Study observations and caveats: Reports indicate that nearly half of spike-specific TCRs are directed at unmutated variant regions. Spike was spanned by vaccine-associated CD4 TCRs, which were dominant at 160-218 and 743-854. Donors were chiefly white British, with a greater number of females, and clonal diversity was perhaps underestimated.

CDR1 is GTSNPN, CDR2 SVGIG, per germline (reference sequence). This CDR3 comprises 11 residues. V lost 4 bases and J lost 0, with 4 bases in between. The data were produced by immunoSEQ multiplex PCR, yet TCRdb's version contains in-frame clones alone and is incomplete. The sample records fewer than 120,000 clones, about 88% being singletons. Worth noting for this clone: The antigen is undetermined.

This clonotype was sampled from an adult in good health. The starting material was peripheral blood, obtained on day 0 of AZD1222 vaccination. The rearrangement links TRBV30 to TRBJ2-7, with D unclear. CDR3 loop: CAWKSSYEQYF. In DNA, the CDR3 is TGTGCCTGGAAAAGCTCCTACGAGCAGTACTTC.